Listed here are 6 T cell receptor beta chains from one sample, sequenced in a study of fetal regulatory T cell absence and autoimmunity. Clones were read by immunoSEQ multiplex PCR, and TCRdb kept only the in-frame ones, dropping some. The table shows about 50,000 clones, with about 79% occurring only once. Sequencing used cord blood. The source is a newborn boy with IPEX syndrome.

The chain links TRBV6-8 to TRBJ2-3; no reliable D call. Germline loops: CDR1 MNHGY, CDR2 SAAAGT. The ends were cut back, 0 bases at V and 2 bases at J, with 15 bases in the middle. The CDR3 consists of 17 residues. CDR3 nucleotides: TGTGCCAGCAGTTACTCTGGCCCTAAGCGTCTCACAGATACGCAGTATTTT. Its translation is CASSYSGPKRLTDTQYF.

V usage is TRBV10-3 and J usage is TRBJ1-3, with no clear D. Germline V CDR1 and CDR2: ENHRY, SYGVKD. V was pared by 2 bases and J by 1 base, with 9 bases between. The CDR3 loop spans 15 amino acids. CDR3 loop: CAISEEHISGNTIYF. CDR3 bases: TGTGCCATCAGTGAGGAGCACATATCTGGAAACACCATATATTTT.

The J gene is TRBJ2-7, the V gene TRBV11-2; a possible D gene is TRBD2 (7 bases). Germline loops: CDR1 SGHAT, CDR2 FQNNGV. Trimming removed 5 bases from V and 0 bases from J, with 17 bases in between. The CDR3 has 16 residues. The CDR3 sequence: CASSPGAGRSSYEQYF. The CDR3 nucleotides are TGTGCCAGCAGCCCGGGGGCCGGGAGGAGCTCCTACGAGCAGTACTTC.

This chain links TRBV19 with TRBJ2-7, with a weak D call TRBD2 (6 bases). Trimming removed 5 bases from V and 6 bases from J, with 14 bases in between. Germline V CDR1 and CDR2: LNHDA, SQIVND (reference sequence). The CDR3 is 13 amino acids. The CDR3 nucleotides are TGTGCCAGTAGTCCCCAGGCGGGACGCGAGCAGTACTTC. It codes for CASSPQAGREQYF.

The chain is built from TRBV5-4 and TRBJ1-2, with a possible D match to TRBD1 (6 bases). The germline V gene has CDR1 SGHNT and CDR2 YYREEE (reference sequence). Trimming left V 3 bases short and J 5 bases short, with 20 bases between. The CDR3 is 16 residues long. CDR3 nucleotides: TGTGCCAGCAGCTGGGGGGGGACAAGGTCACAATATGGCTACACCTTC. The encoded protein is CASSWGGTRSQYGYTF.

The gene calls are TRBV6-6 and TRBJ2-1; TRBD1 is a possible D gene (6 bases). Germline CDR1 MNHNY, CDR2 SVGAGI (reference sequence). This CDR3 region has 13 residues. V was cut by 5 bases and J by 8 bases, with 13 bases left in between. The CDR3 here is CASSEGVWDEQFF. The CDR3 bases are TGTGCCAGCAGTGAGGGGGTCTGGGATGAGCAGTTCTTC.